The clone carrying this TCR beta chain occurred a few times. This entry comes from a study of early T cells in non-severe SARS-CoV-2 infection. MiXCR, run by TCRdb on the 5' RACE reads, gives a single entry per CDR3 protein. The table records approximately 79,000 distinct CDR3 sequences, around 13% of them present only once. This CDR3 is built from 14 residues. V lost 0 bases, J lost 6 bases, and 5 bases stayed unmatched. The germline V gene encodes CDR1 SGDLS and CDR2 YYNGEE. Sequenced sample: whole blood. The V gene is TRBV9, the J gene TRBJ2-7; the match to TRBD2 covers 8 bases. The sequence derives from an adult who was a healthcare worker with PCR-confirmed SARS-CoV-2 infection or an uninfected control (not recorded which). The CDR3 DNA reads as TGTGCCAGCAGCGTAGTTCTTGCGGGAGGCGAGCAGTACTTC. Translated, it gives CASSVVLAGGEQYF.